Listed here is a single TCR beta chain. Its specificity is unknown. This entry is derived from a study of OX40 agonist ivuxolimab in advanced cancers. About the study: Patients received intravenous ivuxolimab every 2 weeks at 0.01 to 10 mg/kg. Study-wide findings and caveats: Low normalized T-cell clonal expansion was also seen in some nonresponders. Antigen specificity remained undetermined for the expanded peripheral T cells.

Only in-frame clones appear in the TCRdb table, and some are missing; sequencing was by immunoSEQ multiplex PCR. Altogether 45,000 to 65,000 clones are present, over 75% being singletons, with the ten largest covering around 10%. CDR1 SGDLS and CDR2 YYNGEE come from the germline V gene. The CDR3 length is 16 residues. V lost 3 bases and J lost 3; bases outside the gene matches: 7. This chain connects TRBV9 to TRBJ2-5, with TRBD2 matching 11 bases. The clonotype originates from an adult with an advanced solid tumor such as melanoma, head and neck, liver or kidney cancer. The material was CD4+ or CD8+ T cells sorted from blood, obtained in a trial of the OX40 agonist ivuxolimab. This CDR3 is CASSAPLAGVEETQYF. The CDR3 DNA follows: TGTGCCAGCAGCGCCCCACTAGCGGGAGTCGAAGAGACCCAGTACTTC.